This T cell receptor beta chain was documented in a study of CD8 T cells in Susac syndrome. RNA totalling roughly 0.45 to 1 ug underwent reverse transcription with random hexamers. Multiplex PCR with immunoSEQ amplified the TCR beta CDR3 across 54 Vbeta and 13 Jbeta. TCRdb reanalysed the immunoSEQ multiplex PCR reads using MiXCR and keeps one entry per CDR3 protein. The table shows under 200,000 distinct CDR3 sequences, with under 95% occurring only once. Sequencing targeted TCR beta in T cells from blood (CD8+ and CD4+). Matched for age and sex, the controls were healthy donors. TEMRA cells were FACS-enriched and CD8+ and CD4+ T cells negatively isolated. The source material was CD4+ T cells from PBMCs. The TCR comes from a human donor in good health.

The CDR3 DNA reads as TGTGCCAGCAGTTTAAACGGGTTCTACGAGCAGTACGTC. The encoded protein is CASSLNGFYEQYV. This chain links TRBV12-3 or TRBV12-4 with TRBJ2-7; D gene unclear. The CDR3 length is 13 residues. V shed 2 bases and J shed 3 bases, with 8 bases lying between them.